A single sample is the source of the 24 T cell receptor beta chains below, sequenced in a study of human CD8 memory T cell subsets (dated by TCRdb to between 2020 and 2021). For sequencing, a NextSeq 550 was employed. A Human TCR Profiling Kit was used to prepare UMI-labeled 5' RACE TCRbeta libraries. Reprocessed by TCRdb, the reads give a single entry per CDR3 protein sequence, without DNA. The table for this sample records around 5,000 distinct CDR3 sequences. Jointly, the top ten make up 20% to 30% of the sample. Sequenced: CD8+ effector memory T cells (TEM) sorted from PBMCs. The meaning of the sample's cell subset or site label: effector memory CD8 T cells, CCR7- CD45RO+ CD95+. Receptor source: a human donor in good health.

The chain carries TRBV15 and TRBJ2-5; TCRdb gives TRBD1 as the D gene, but with no DNA this cannot be confirmed. CDR1 is LNHNV and CDR2 is YYDKDF in the germline V gene (reference sequence). The CDR3 is 15 amino acids. The CDR3 loop is CATSRDPTGSETQYF.

Judged by frequency, this clonotype is medium-sized (0.01 to 0.1%). The J gene is TRBJ2-1, the V gene TRBV6-4; TCRdb returns TRBD2, unconfirmable since there is no DNA. Germline V gives CDR1 MRHNA, CDR2 SNTAGT. The length of the CDR3 is 14 residues. CDR3 residues: CASSASAGGNEQFF.

The gene calls are TRBV5-6 and TRBJ2-3. Germline V gene lookup returns CDR1 SGHDT and CDR2 YYEEEE. The CDR3 has 13 residues. The CDR3 spells CASKGSSTDTQYF.

The chain recombines TRBV4-3 with TRBJ2-1; TCRdb designates TRBD1, a call that cannot be tested without DNA. The germline V gene encodes CDR1 LGHNA and CDR2 YSLEER. This CDR3 region has 16 residues. CDR3 in amino acids: CASSQVPGIPLNEQFF.

By frequency, this clonotype is medium-sized. The rearrangement links TRBV20-1 to TRBJ1-6. Germline-derived CDR1 and CDR2 are DFQATT and SNEGSKA (reference sequence). This CDR3 comprises 12 residues. The CDR3 region is CSARDGHSPLHF.

V gene TRBV6-4 combines with J gene TRBJ2-1; TCRdb's assignment of TRBD2 cannot be checked, as there is no DNA. Per the germline V gene, CDR1 is MRHNA and CDR2 is SNTAGT. This CDR3 is built from 16 residues. The CDR3 loop is CASSDSPGLATNEQFF.

This chain uses TRBV29-1 with TRBJ2-5; the TCRdb call, TRBD2, lacks DNA for checking. CDR3 length equals 13 residues. Germline V gene lookup returns CDR1 SQVTM and CDR2 ANQGSEA. CDR3 region: CSAILTSGETQYF. The full variable domain, rest sourced from reference TRBV29-1 and TRBJ2-5, is SAVISQKPSRDICQRGTSLTIQCQVDSQVTMMFWYRQQPGQSLTLIATANQGSEATYESGFVIDKFPISRPNLTFSTLTVSNMSPEDSSIYLCSAILTSGETQYFGPGTRLLVL.

The rearrangement links TRBV20-1 to TRBJ2-1; the D call of TRBD2 rests on TCRdb alone, since no DNA is present to check it. Germline V CDR1 and CDR2: DFQATT, SNEGSKA (reference sequence). The CDR3 is made up of 14 amino acids. The CDR3: CSASTAGDYNEQFF.

The chain's CDR3 is CASSEGTGINYGYTF. The V call is TRBV6-4, the J call TRBJ1-2; TCRdb lists TRBD1, though no DNA is available to test this call. Germline values: CDR1 MRHNA, CDR2 SNTAGT. The CDR3 has 15 residues.

The rearrangement links TRBV3-1 to TRBJ2-3; the D call from TCRdb, TRBD2, cannot be confirmed without DNA. There are 21 residues in the CDR3. From germline, CDR1 is LGHDT and CDR2 YNNKEL (reference sequence). CDR3 in amino acids: CASSQDETAGLAGATTDTQYF.

The rearrangement links TRBV7-3 to TRBJ2-1. CDR3 size: 12 residues. Germline-derived CDR1 and CDR2 are SGHTA and FQGTGA. The CDR3 loop is CASSLLNNEQFF.

This rearrangement joins TRBV20-1 to TRBJ2-5; TCRdb designates TRBD2, a call that cannot be tested without DNA. The V gene's germline CDR1 is DFQATT and CDR2 SNEGSKA (reference sequence). The CDR3 consists of 18 residues. The CDR3 protein is CSARDLRGLELIRETQYF.

By frequency, this clonotype registers large (0.1 to 1%). The chain uses TRBV2 and TRBJ2-7. This CDR3 is 16 amino acids long. Germline lookup yields CDR1 SNHLY and CDR2 FYNNEI. CDR3 sequence: CASSEAMDGHSYEQYF.

This clonotype registers medium-sized (0.01 to 0.1%) by frequency. The J gene is TRBJ2-7, the V gene TRBV19; TCRdb gives TRBD1 as the D gene, but with no DNA this cannot be confirmed. Germline lookup yields CDR1 LNHDA and CDR2 SQIVND (reference sequence). This CDR3 has 13 amino acids. CDR3 amino acids: CASSPLYSYEQYF.

The chain carries TRBV18 and TRBJ2-3; no DNA is available, so the TRBD2 call from TCRdb remains unchecked. The CDR3 sequence is 16 residues long. Germline assignment: CDR1 KGHSH and CDR2 LQKENI. The CDR3 sequence is CASSTFDPLDTDTQYF.

The chain links TRBV28 to TRBJ1-6; the D call from TCRdb, TRBD1, cannot be confirmed without DNA. This CDR3 has 15 residues. The germline V gene encodes CDR1 MDHEN and CDR2 SYDVKM. CDR3 region: CASSFSPELGSPLHF.

The chain uses TRBV7-9 and TRBJ1-1; TCRdb's D call of TRBD1 is untestable without DNA. The CDR3 has 17 residues. CDR1 SEHNR and CDR2 FQNEAQ come from the germline V gene (reference sequence). CDR3 sequence: CASSDPQTGTMNTEAFF.

This chain joins TRBV6-1 and TRBJ2-1; TCRdb returns TRBD1, unconfirmable since there is no DNA. CDR3 length: 15 residues. Germline-derived CDR1 and CDR2 are MNHNS and SASEGT. The CDR3: CASSFRTGGGDEQFF.

The CDR3 sequence: CASSLLAGVNIQYF. This sequence joins TRBV27 and TRBJ2-4; the TRBD2 assignment by TCRdb is unverifiable without DNA. Per germline, CDR1 MNHEY and CDR2 SMNVEV (reference sequence). There are 14 residues in the CDR3.

The rearrangement joins TRBV9 to TRBJ2-1; absent DNA, TCRdb's TRBD1 call cannot be checked. Germline assignment: CDR1 SGDLS and CDR2 YYNGEE. The CDR3 totals 17 residues. CDR3 residues: CASSVDLGTGMSNEQFF.

This chain connects TRBV4-3 to TRBJ2-1; TCRdb outputs TRBD1, but without DNA this stays unchecked. This CDR3 spans 15 amino acids. The V gene's germline CDR1 is LGHNA and CDR2 YSLEER. CDR3 protein: CASSPGRGGYNEQFF.

This clonotype shows up as medium-sized by frequency. V gene TRBV20-1 combines with J gene TRBJ2-7; TCRdb proposes TRBD2, but this gene call is untestable without DNA. Germline V gives CDR1 DFQATT, CDR2 SNEGSKA (reference sequence). The CDR3 sequence is 16 residues long. CDR3 loop: CSARDARTSGDYEQYF.

CDR3 protein: CASATGSSTDTQYF. The chain has TRBV6-4 and TRBJ2-3; TCRdb's D call of TRBD1 is untestable without DNA. This CDR3 is built from 14 residues. CDR1 is MRHNA and CDR2 is SNTAGT in the germline V gene.

V usage is TRBV29-1 and J usage is TRBJ1-2. This CDR3 has 13 amino acids. Germline V lookup: CDR1 SQVTM, CDR2 ANQGSEA. This CDR3 is CSAGPEGLYGYTF. The whole variable domain, filled in from reference TRBV29-1 and TRBJ1-2, reads SAVISQKPSRDICQRGTSLTIQCQVDSQVTMMFWYRQQPGQSLTLIATANQGSEATYESGFVIDKFPISRPNLTFSTLTVSNMSPEDSSIYLCSAGPEGLYGYTFGSGTRLTVV.